What follows are 3 T cell receptor beta chains derived from one specimen sequenced in a study of molecular identifiers for immune sequencing clone quantification. TCRdb analysed the PCR reads with MiXCR anew, one entry per CDR3 protein. The repertoire includes 400,000 to 600,000 distinct CDR3 sequences, about 20% of them detected once, and about 0.8% sits in the top ten. The sequenced material came from naive CD8+ T cells from blood, with Jurkat cell RNA spiked in. Subset in this sample: FACS-sorted CD8+CD4-CCR7+CD45RA+ naive T cells. The receptor set was obtained from a human donor in good health. Some libraries in this study had Jurkat cell RNA spiked in.

This chain connects TRBV5-6 to TRBJ1-1, with D possibly being TRBD1 (6 bases). The V gene's germline CDR1 is SGHDT and CDR2 YYEEEE. This CDR3 spans 12 amino acids. The V end was cut by 4 bases, the J end by 8 bases, with 12 bases between. The chain's CDR3 is CASSPVGAEAFF. The CDR3 nucleotides read TGTGCCAGCAGCCCGGTGGGGGCAGAAGCTTTCTTT. Full variable domain (outside the CDR3, taken from reference TRBV5-6 and TRBJ1-1): DAGVTQSPTHLIKTRGQQVTLRCSPKSGHDTVSWYQQALGQGPQFIFQYYEEEERQRGNFPDRFSGHQFPNYSSELNVNALLLGDSALYLCASSPVGAEAFFGQGTRLTVV.

This clonotype was observed at least ten times. The CDR3 here is CASSYSSDRNTEAFF. DNA for the CDR3: TGTGCCAGCAGTTACTCTTCCGACAGGAACACTGAAGCTTTCTTT. The chain links TRBV6-5 to TRBJ1-1, with D perhaps TRBD1 (5 bases). CDR1 and CDR2 (germline): MNHEY, SVGAGI. Deletions cut 0 bases from V and 1 base from J, with 9 bases between. This CDR3 contains 15 residues.

This clonotype was counted between two and nine times. The chain couples TRBV4-1 to TRBJ2-1, with unresolved D. V was trimmed by 3 bases and J by 8 bases, leaving 11 bases between them. The germline gives CDR1 MGHRA, CDR2 YSYEKL. The CDR3 contains 13 residues. Here the CDR3 DNA reads TGCGCCAGCAGCCAGCCCCCCCCCCATGAGCAGTTCTTC. Translating gives CASSQPPPHEQFF.